Below, 22 T cell receptor beta chains from the same sample are listed, as sequenced in a study of cytomegalovirus exposure and HLA in healthy donors. The PCR contained 60 Vbeta and 13 Jbeta primers. The assay was immunoSEQ multiplex PCR, and TCRdb's table has in-frame clones only and misses some. This sample has over 80,000 clones, with around 79% found just once. Material: PBMCs. These receptors originate from a woman between 65 and 79 years old in good health and CMV-seropositive.

This clone was detected a few times. This chain joins TRBV7-6 and TRBJ2-7; the D gene is possibly TRBD2 (6 bases). The CDR3 runs to 16 residues. V gave up 5 bases and J gave up 2 bases, with 19 bases separating them. Germline V gene sequence: CDR1 SGHVS, CDR2 FNYEAQ. CDR3 nucleotides: TGTGCCAGCAGCCCCATCGGAGGGACCGCCGCCTACGAGCAGTACTTC. Its protein is CASSPIGGTAAYEQYF.

This chain uses TRBV30 with TRBJ2-2; 10 nucleotides match TRBD2. The CDR3 contains 14 residues. The V segment lost 6 bases and the J segment 5 bases; nucleotides outside the gene matches: 6. The germline V gene has CDR1 GTSNPN and CDR2 SVGIG (reference sequence). The CDR3 protein is CACLGTSVTGELFF. CDR3 DNA: TGTGCCTGTCTCGGGACTAGCGTGACCGGGGAGCTGTTTTTT.

V is TRBV5-4 and J is TRBJ1-4, with 9 nucleotides matching TRBD1. CDR3 length equals 16 residues. V gave up 0 bases and J gave up 4 bases; unmatched junction bases: 4. The germline CDR1 and CDR2 sequences are SGHNT and YYREEE (reference sequence). This CDR3 reads CASSLVGTGFNEKLFF. DNA for the CDR3: TGTGCCAGCAGCTTGGTGGGGACAGGGTTTAATGAAAAACTGTTTTTT.

This sequence joins TRBV18 and TRBJ2-2; D is uncertain. The V end was cut by 5 bases, the J end by 5 bases, with 9 bases between. Germline V gene data show CDR1 as KGHSH and CDR2 as LQKENI. The CDR3 has 13 residues. In DNA, the CDR3 is TGTGCCAGCTCATACTCCGGGACCGGGGAGCTGTTTTTT. This translates into CASSYSGTGELFF.

V usage is TRBV18 and J usage is TRBJ1-4, with TRBD1 identical over 7 bases. V lost 3 bases and J lost 8; bases outside the gene matches: 9. Germline-derived CDR1 and CDR2 are KGHSH and LQKENI. This CDR3 spans 15 amino acids. The CDR3 nucleotides are TGTGCCAGCTCACCGACAGGGTTCCTCCGGGAAAAACTGTTTTTT. Translation gives CASSPTGFLREKLFF.

The gene calls are TRBV7-9 and TRBJ2-1; TRBD1 agrees at 8 bases. The CDR3 sequence is 16 residues long. The germline CDR1 and CDR2 sequences are SEHNR and FQNEAQ (reference sequence). V gave up 5 bases and J gave up 4 bases; unmatched junction bases: 10. The CDR3 sequence: CASSTDRVTNYNEQFF. The CDR3 DNA is TGTGCCAGCAGCACGGACAGGGTAACGAATTACAATGAGCAGTTCTTC.

V usage is TRBV9 and J usage is TRBJ2-2, with 9 bases identical to TRBD2. Germline CDR1 SGDLS, CDR2 YYNGEE. The CDR3 sequence is 19 residues long. V was clipped by 0 bases and J by 0 bases; unmatched bases: 9. DNA for the CDR3: TGTGCCAGCAGCGTAGCACCGGGACTAGCAATCCCGAACACCGGGGAGCTGTTTTTT. This gives the protein CASSVAPGLAIPNTGELFF. Combining the CDR3 with reference TRBV9 and TRBJ2-2 gives the whole variable domain DSGVTQTPKHLITATGQRVTLRCSPRSGDLSVYWYQQSLDQGLQFLIQYYNGEERAKGNILERFSAQQFPDLHSELNLSSLELGDSALYFCASSVAPGLAIPNTGELFFGEGSRLTVL.

V is TRBV20-1 and J is TRBJ1-2; a possible D gene is TRBD1 (5 bases). This CDR3 has 11 amino acids. Germline lookup yields CDR1 DFQATT and CDR2 SNEGSKA (reference sequence). Trimming took 7 bases from V and 8 from J, leaving 14 bases between them. CDR3 bases: TGCAGTGTTACCGGGGGTCAGGGCTACACCTTC. Protein product: CSVTGGQGYTF.

This clone turned up a few times. V gene TRBV7-2 combines with J gene TRBJ1-1; possibly TRBD1 for D (6 bases). Germline loops: CDR1 SGHTA, CDR2 FQGNSA. The CDR3 consists of 15 residues. Trimming removed 5 bases at V and 9 bases at J, with 22 bases between. The CDR3 sequence: CASSPTLLGHSKAFF. The CDR3 DNA sequence: TGTGCCAGCAGCCCGACTCTATTGGGACACAGCAAAGCTTTCTTT.

This rearrangement joins TRBV5-4 to TRBJ1-1; D might be TRBD1 (5 bases). CDR1 SGHNT and CDR2 YYREEE come from the germline V gene (reference sequence). V dropped 4 bases and J dropped 7 bases, with 20 bases sitting between them. The CDR3 covers 15 residues. The CDR3 is CASSATGGPPREAFF. The CDR3 DNA reads TGTGCCAGCAGCGCTACAGGAGGGCCTCCCCGTGAAGCTTTCTTT.

The rearrangement joins TRBV6-1 to TRBJ2-7, with 8 bases that match TRBD1. With 3 bases clipped from V and 4 bases from J, the junction kept 11 bases outside the gene matches. This CDR3 has 16 residues. The germline gives CDR1 MNHNS, CDR2 SASEGT. CDR3 amino acids: CASSEAGTGTKYEQYF. The DNA for the CDR3 is TGTGCCAGCAGTGAGGCTGGGACAGGTACTAAATACGAGCAGTACTTC.

Sample share makes this clone medium-sized. The V gene is TRBV7-9, the J gene TRBJ2-7; TRBD1 agrees at 10 bases. The V segment lost 2 bases and the J segment 3 bases; nucleotides outside the gene matches: 7. Germline CDR1 SEHNR, CDR2 FQNEAQ (reference sequence). This CDR3 has 16 residues. Written as DNA, the CDR3 is TGTGCCAGCAGCTTATCTCCGGGACAGGGGCACTACGAGCAGTACTTC. Its translation: CASSLSPGQGHYEQYF.

The chain has TRBV5-1 and TRBJ2-7; 7 bases match TRBD1. Matching the DNA end better, TRBJ2-1 makes the J call doubtful. Germline V gene data show CDR1 as SGHRS and CDR2 as YFSETQ. The CDR3 has 17 amino acids. The DNA of the CDR3 is TGCGCCAGCAGCTTCCGGGACAGCTCGATTTCCTACAATGAGCAGTTCTTC. Residues: CASSFRDSSISYNEQFF.

The chain is built from TRBV28 and TRBJ2-5; TRBD2 agrees at 9 bases. This CDR3 region has 16 residues. Unmatched junction bases numbered 12, after V lost 7 bases and J lost 3 bases. Germline assignment: CDR1 MDHEN and CDR2 SYDVKM. This CDR3 is CASTTGLAVGEETQYF. DNA for the CDR3: TGTGCCAGCACCACGGGACTAGCCGTCGGGGAAGAGACCCAGTACTTC.

The chain recombines TRBV6-1 with TRBJ2-7; weak D call: TRBD1 (5 bases). CDR3 length: 13 residues. Trimming shortened V by 1 base and J by 2 bases, and 6 bases separated the two germline ends. Germline V gives CDR1 MNHNS, CDR2 SASEGT. The CDR3 sequence is CASSEGGPYEQYF. The CDR3 bases are TGTGCCAGCAGTGAAGGGGGCCCCTACGAGCAGTACTTC.

The chain has TRBV11-3 and TRBJ2-4, with 7 nucleotides matching TRBD1. V shed 1 base and J 2 bases; nucleotides not matched to a gene: 17. The CDR3 length is 20 residues. Germline CDR1 SGHNT, CDR2 YENEEA. Here the CDR3 reads CASSLANPLPGQRSKNIQYF. The CDR3 DNA reads TGTGCCAGCAGCTTAGCCAATCCCCTCCCGGGACAGCGATCCAAAAACATTCAGTACTTC.

This clone was observed a single time. V is TRBV19 and J is TRBJ2-7, with D possibly being TRBD2 (7 bases). The V gene lost 7 bases and the J gene lost 6 bases, with 13 bases spanning the gap. The CDR3 has 12 amino acids. CDR1 and CDR2 from the germline V gene are LNHDA and SQIVND (reference sequence). This CDR3 reads CASIGGPGEQYF. CDR3 coding DNA: TGTGCCAGTATCGGGGGGCCGGGCGAGCAGTACTTC.

This clone has just one count. V gene TRBV28 combines with J gene TRBJ2-2; D gene unclear. V lost 4 bases and J lost 7, with 13 bases in between. Germline CDR1 reads MDHEN; CDR2 reads SYDVKM. This CDR3 spans 14 amino acids. The CDR3 is CASSSSDRHGELFF. CDR3 sequence (DNA): TGTGCCAGCAGTTCCTCCGATCGACACGGGGAGCTGTTTTTT.

V and J are TRBV5-1 and TRBJ2-7, with 7 nucleotides matching TRBD1. This CDR3 comprises 16 residues. Trimming cost V 0 bases and J 0 bases; bases outside gene matches: 6. Germline V gene data show CDR1 as SGHRS and CDR2 as YFSETQ. Written as DNA, the CDR3 is TGCGCCAGCAGCTTGGGGGGTGGGGACAGCTCCTACGAGCAGTACTTC. Protein product: CASSLGGGDSSYEQYF.

V gene TRBV30 combines with J gene TRBJ1-4, with 7 bases identical to TRBD1. The trim removed 5 bases at V and 7 bases at J, leaving 13 bases unmatched. This CDR3 is built from 15 residues. Looked up from germline, CDR1 is GTSNPN and CDR2 is SVGIG (reference sequence). Here the CDR3 DNA reads TGTGCCTGGCAAAGCCGGGGACAGCTCGCTGAAAAACTGTTTTTT. Protein: CAWQSRGQLAEKLFF.

This clone showed up just a few times. The CDR3 DNA follows: TGTGCCAGCAGGCCCCCGGGTCGTGAGACCCAGTACTTC. Amino acids: CASRPPGRETQYF. The chain combines TRBV6-5 with TRBJ2-5; the D is unclear. V dropped 6 bases and J dropped 5 bases, with 13 bases sitting between them. This CDR3 is built from 13 residues. The germline CDR1 and CDR2 sequences are MNHEY and SVGAGI.

The chain employs TRBV28 and TRBJ1-6; 10 positions agree with TRBD1. The CDR3 has 18 residues. Germline CDR1 reads MDHEN; CDR2 reads SYDVKM. The V and J ends lost 5 bases and 0 bases, in that order; junction bases with no gene match: 7. The CDR3 DNA is TGTGCCAGCAGTGCCCGGGACAGGGGTAGCTCCTATAATTCACCCCTCCACTTT. It specifies CASSARDRGSSYNSPLHF.